A single sample is the source of the 18 T cell receptor beta chains below, sequenced in a study of CD8 T cells in Susac syndrome. cDNA came from approximately 0.5 to 1 ug RNA primed by random hexamers. TCRdb re-derived calls from the immunoSEQ multiplex PCR reads in MiXCR, one entry per CDR3 protein. This table has under 550,000 distinct CDR3 sequences, approximately 85% appearing once. The sequenced sample consisted of CD8+ T cells from PBMCs. These receptors came from a human donor with multiple sclerosis.

The chain couples TRBV20-1 to TRBJ2-7; D perhaps matches TRBD2 (5 bases). The CDR3 length is 12 residues. V was clipped by 2 bases and J by 3 bases, with 8 bases between them. Germline V gene data show CDR1 as DFQATT and CDR2 as SNEGSKA (reference sequence). The chain's CDR3 is CSARFGDYEQYF. The CDR3 bases are TGCAGTGCTAGATTCGGGGACTACGAGCAGTACTTC.

The CDR3 DNA is TGCAGTGCCTTGGGAGGAGGGACTAGCGGCCTTAGTTGGGGGGACAATGAGCAGTTCTTC. As protein: CSALGGGTSGLSWGDNEQFF. The chain is built from TRBV20-1 and TRBJ2-1; 11 bases are a match to TRBD2. The germline V gene has CDR1 DFQATT and CDR2 SNEGSKA (reference sequence). This CDR3 is built from 20 residues. V trimming: 6 bases; J trimming: 5 bases; junction bases outside the gene matches: 24.

The chain couples TRBV4-1 to TRBJ1-2; D is unclear. Germline V CDR1 and CDR2: MGHRA, YSYEKL. There are 14 residues in the CDR3. Trimming stripped 3 bases from V and 1 base from J, with 9 bases between. The CDR3 nucleotides are TGCGCCAGCAGCCAGGTCGCCAGTAACTATGGCTACACCTTC. Translating it yields CASSQVASNYGYTF.

V usage is TRBV10-2 and J usage is TRBJ2-2; maybe TRBD2 (5 bases). CDR3 length: 14 residues. CDR1 WSHSY and CDR2 SAAADI come from the germline V gene. Trimming cost V 7 bases and J 1 base, with 10 bases left between them. CDR3 DNA sequence: TGCGCCAGCATCGAGGGCAGGAACACCGGGGAGCTGTTTTTT. Translation: CASIEGRNTGELFF.

This chain uses TRBV19 with TRBJ2-1, with 8 bases aligning to TRBD2. Trimming took 1 base from V and 2 from J; bases not matched to a gene: 1. Germline CDR1 is LNHDA and CDR2 is SQIVND (reference sequence). There are 15 residues in the CDR3. This chain's CDR3 is CASSIGREAYNEQFF. The DNA of the CDR3 is TGTGCCAGTAGTATAGGGCGGGAGGCCTACAATGAGCAGTTCTTC.

There are a few counts of this clonotype. CDR3 sequence: CASSRTGNEQFF. Written as DNA, the CDR3 is TGCGCCAGCAGCCGGACAGGGAATGAGCAGTTCTTC. J is TRBJ2-1 and V is TRBV4-1; 8 bases align to TRBD1. Germline CDR1 reads MGHRA; CDR2 reads YSYEKL. CDR3 length: 12 amino acids. V was clipped by 4 bases and J by 7 bases; unmatched bases: 0.

The chain carries TRBV12-3 or TRBV12-4 and TRBJ2-5, with TRBD2 as a possible D gene (7 bases). CDR3 length equals 15 residues. The V gene lost 2 bases and the J gene lost 2 bases, with 12 bases spanning the gap. DNA of the CDR3: TGTGCCAGCAGTTTAAGGGGGGGAGCACAAGAGACCCAGTACTTC. Encoded protein: CASSLRGGAQETQYF.

The CDR3 spells CAWSDRVGEQYF. The CDR3 coding sequence is TGTGCCTGGAGTGACAGGGTGGGCGAGCAGTACTTC. The chain uses TRBV30 and TRBJ2-7; tentatively, D is TRBD1 (6 bases). This CDR3 spans 12 amino acids. The ends were cut back, 1 base at V and 6 bases at J, with 10 bases in the middle. Germline values: CDR1 GTSNPN, CDR2 SVGIG (reference sequence).

The V gene is TRBV6-5, the J gene TRBJ2-1; no clear D gene. This CDR3 has 15 amino acids. V was pared by 2 bases and J by 0 bases, with 8 bases between. From germline, CDR1 is MNHEY and CDR2 SVGAGI. The DNA of the CDR3 is TGTGCCAGCAGTTACGCGTTCAGCTCCTACAATGAGCAGTTCTTC. Its translation: CASSYAFSSYNEQFF.

The chain combines TRBV7-9 with TRBJ1-2; maybe TRBD1 (5 bases). This CDR3 comprises 15 residues. With 6 bases removed from V and 4 bases from J, the gap between germline ends came to 18 bases. CDR1 and CDR2 from the germline V gene are SEHNR and FQNEAQ (reference sequence). This CDR3 reads CASSPRGVRGYGYTF. For the CDR3, the DNA is TGTGCCAGCAGTCCCCGAGGGGTGAGGGGCTATGGCTACACCTTC.

CDR3 residues: CASSIISGRRDTQYF. As DNA, the CDR3 is TGTGCCAGCAGTATAATTAGCGGGAGGAGGGATACGCAGTATTTT. V and J are TRBV28 and TRBJ2-3, with TRBD2 matching over 10 bases. Germline lookup yields CDR1 MDHEN and CDR2 SYDVKM. Losses at the gene ends were 5 bases for V and 6 bases for J; bases not matched to a gene: 8. The CDR3 has 15 amino acids.

V is TRBV5-4 and J is TRBJ2-1; no firm D call. This CDR3 region has 15 residues. V was clipped by 4 bases and J by 0 bases, with 11 bases between them. Germline CDR1 reads SGHNT; CDR2 reads YYREEE (reference sequence). For the CDR3, the DNA is TGTGCCAGCAGCGACGGACCTAGCTCCTACAATGAGCAGTTCTTC. Its protein is CASSDGPSSYNEQFF.

This chain connects TRBV5-1 to TRBJ2-3; TRBD2 might be the D (7 bases). V dropped 2 bases and J dropped 0 bases, with 16 bases sitting between them. The length of the CDR3 is 17 residues. Germline V CDR1 and CDR2: SGHRS, YFSETQ. CDR3 residues: CASSFWGGGGSTDTQYF. The CDR3 bases are TGCGCCAGCAGCTTTTGGGGCGGGGGCGGAAGCACAGATACGCAGTATTTT. Complete variable domain (other parts from reference TRBV5-1 and TRBJ2-3): KAGVTQTPRYLIKTRGQQVTLSCSPISGHRSVSWYQQTPGQGLQFLFEYFSETQRNKGNFPGRFSGRQFSNSRSEMNVSTLELGDSALYLCASSFWGGGGSTDTQYFGPGTRLTVL.

The gene calls are TRBV27 and TRBJ2-1, with D possibly being TRBD1 (6 bases). Germline CDR1 is MNHEY and CDR2 is SMNVEV (reference sequence). V was shortened by 2 bases and J by 5 bases, with 10 bases between the two germline ends. The CDR3 extends over 14 amino acids. This CDR3 is CASSLQGPNNEQFF. CDR3 DNA: TGTGCCAGCAGTTTACAGGGGCCTAACAATGAGCAGTTCTTC.

V is TRBV19 and J is TRBJ1-1; D gene ambiguous. The CDR3 spans 15 residues. Germline V gene sequence: CDR1 LNHDA, CDR2 SQIVND (reference sequence). V gave up 5 bases and J gave up 1 base, with 14 bases separating them. CDR3 DNA: TGTGCCAGTAGTGCATCGGTAAACGGGAACACTGAAGCTTTCTTT. It yields the protein CASSASVNGNTEAFF.

The chain carries TRBV6-1 and TRBJ2-4; D tentatively fits TRBD1 or TRBD2 (5 bases each). V dropped 2 bases and J dropped 0 bases, with 11 bases sitting between them. Germline CDR1 is MNHNS and CDR2 is SASEGT. CDR3 size: 16 residues. The CDR3 sequence: CASSEFRDLAKNIQYF. CDR3 in DNA: TGTGCCAGCAGTGAATTCAGGGACCTAGCCAAAAACATTCAGTACTTC.

The chain carries TRBV29-1 and TRBJ2-1; the match to TRBD1 covers 7 bases. The V and J ends lost 3 bases and 8 bases, in that order; junction bases with no gene match: 7. Germline V gene data show CDR1 as SQVTM and CDR2 as ANQGSEA. This CDR3 has 13 amino acids. CDR3 nucleotide sequence: TGCAGCGTTGACCCACAGGGGTCACATGAGCAGTTCTTC. Its protein is CSVDPQGSHEQFF.

The V call is TRBV5-6, the J call TRBJ1-2; the match to TRBD1 covers 10 bases. The CDR3 contains 14 residues. V shed 7 bases and J 9 bases; nucleotides not matched to a gene: 12. CDR1 and CDR2 from the germline V gene are SGHDT and YYEEEE. The CDR3 coding sequence is TGTGCCAGCGAAAGCGGGACAGGGGCGGGTAGCTACACCTTC. This codes for CASESGTGAGSYTF.